This T cell receptor beta chain was obtained from a study of identical twins. Regarding the study as a whole: When twins shared out-of-frame alpha sequences, those sequences had excess low generation probability. High-abundance cord blood beta clonotypes had fewer insertions; memory repertoires showed none.

TCRdb re-derived calls from the 5' RACE reads in MiXCR, one entry per CDR3 protein. This table holds about 490,000 distinct CDR3 sequences, around 15% found once. Each donor was a healthy Caucasian. The germline V and J ends were trimmed by 0 bases and 4 bases, with 19 bases remaining between them. Per germline, CDR1 SGHRS and CDR2 YFSETQ. The CDR3 covers 17 residues. This clonotype was counted between two and nine times. Its antigen is still unknown. The data also belong to a second study, concerning yellow fever vaccine responses in identical twins.

The sequenced material came from CD4+ T cells sorted from blood. This TCR came from a woman aged 18 to 35 in good health. V and J are TRBV5-1 and TRBJ2-5, with a weak D call TRBD2 (6 bases). In nucleotides, the CDR3 is TGCGCCAGCAGCTTGGTGGCGACTAGAGGGTTTCTAGAGACCCAGTACTTC. Encoded protein: CASSLVATRGFLETQYF.